This TCR beta chain was observed in a study of T cells in Graves' hyperthyroidism and ophthalmopathy. The table lists this clonotype with many counts. TCR beta CDR3 regions were amplified from RNA. An initial round of RT-PCR targeting the TCR CDR3 relied on the HTBI primer set. TCRdb reprocessed the multiplex PCR reads via MiXCR and lists one record per CDR3 protein. The sample shows around 700,000 distinct CDR3 sequences, about 19% of them seen only once. Sequenced sample: blood. This TCR was recovered from a woman aged 50 to 60 with Graves' hyperthyroidism that later progressed to Graves' ophthalmopathy.

CDR3 in amino acids: CASSSDWTVKEAFF. For the CDR3, the DNA is TGCGCCAGCAGCTCGGACTGGACAGTTAAGGAAGCTTTCTTT. The genes are TRBV5-1 and TRBJ1-1; TRBD1 might be the D (6 bases). Trimming took off 3 bases at V and 8 bases at J, with 17 bases between the two ends. Germline CDR1 is SGHRS and CDR2 is YFSETQ. CDR3 length: 14 amino acids.